The source of this TCR beta chain is a study of regulatory T cells in long-lasting Graves disease. iRepertoire HTBI primers and Arm-PCR of CDR3 regions built TCR beta libraries. TCRdb re-called the multiplex PCR reads through MiXCR, storing one row per CDR3 protein. The top ten hold more than 20% of the sample, which has 300,000 to 500,000 distinct CDR3 sequences, 20% to 25% seen once. This clonotype was found many times. Its specificity is unknown. Germline V lookup: CDR1 SEHNR, CDR2 FQNEAQ (reference sequence). Trimming removed 5 bases at V and 1 base at J, with 12 bases between. The CDR3 is 15 residues long. Regarding time point: persistent/refractory GD, antithyroid drugs over 5 years with positive TRAb. Extracted PBMC RNA gave rise to the TCR library. Study results and caveats: It was in persistent disease that TRBV28, TRBJ1-2 and TRBJ2-5 were favored.

V and J are TRBV7-9 and TRBJ2-4, with D hard to call. The origin of this receptor is a female donor with Graves disease. The sequencing used peripheral blood mononuclear cells (PBMCs), collected when the disease was refractory, from a patient treated with antithyroid drugs. The CDR3 spells CASSPSYAAKNIQYF. In DNA, the CDR3 is TGTGCCAGCAGCCCTTCGTATGCTGCCAAAAACATTCAGTACTTC. The variable domain in full, completed from reference TRBV7-9 and TRBJ2-4, reads DTGVSQNPRHKITKRGQNVTFRCDPISEHNRLYWYRQTLGQGPEFLTYFQNEAQLEKSRLLSDRFSAERPKGSFSTLEIQRTEQGDSAMYLCASSPSYAAKNIQYFGAGTRLSVL.